A selection of T cell receptor beta chains follows, all from one sample in a study of T cell repertoires in cytomegalovirus infection. TCRdb re-analysed the reads in MiXCR, keeping a single row per CDR3 protein. Here the sample spans hundreds of thousands of distinct CDR3 sequences, approximately 10% being singletons. The sample consisted of PBMCs. Every receptor here comes from a human donor in good health (CMV status not recorded). Some clones in this sample may be carry-over from other donors' samples. Both conserved end residues are part of each CDR3. The D gene is left open where the match is weak. Clone size is given for some rows only: seen once, a few or many times, or a class if the clone is expanded.

D: TRBD1
size: .
J: TRBJ1-4
V: TRBV23-1
length: 18
DNA: TGCGCCAGCACTGGTGGGGGACAGGGAGCCTCCATAGGGGAAAAACTGTTTTTT
CDR3: CASTGGGQGASIGEKLFF

D: TRBD1
size: .
J: TRBJ1-5
V: TRBV20-1
length: 14
DNA: TGCAGTGCTAGAGAGTACAGGGGAGATTCGCCCCAGCATTTT
CDR3: CSAREYRGDSPQHF

D: TRBD2
size: many
J: TRBJ2-1
V: TRBV12-3/TRBV12-4
length: 14
DNA: TGTGCCAGCAGTCCTAGCGGGTTTTACAATGAGCAGTTCTTC
CDR3: CASSPSGFYNEQFF

D: TRBD1
size: few
J: TRBJ2-1
V: TRBV15
length: 15
DNA: TGTGCCACCACAGTTGCACAGGGGAGTAACAATGAGCAGTTCTTC
CDR3: CATTVAQGSNNEQFF

D: .
size: few
J: TRBJ2-7
V: TRBV2
length: 13
DNA: TGTGCCAGCAGTGAAGCGGACTCCTACGAGCAGTACTTC
CDR3: CASSEADSYEQYF

D: TRBD2
size: .
J: TRBJ2-4
V: TRBV7-9
length: 14
DNA: TGTGCCAGCAGCTGGGGGGGTGCCAAAAACATTCAGTACTTC
CDR3: CASSWGGAKNIQYF

D: .
size: few
J: TRBJ2-5
V: TRBV12-3/TRBV12-4
length: 13
DNA: TGTGCCAGCAGTTTTAAATACCAAGAGACCCAGTACTTC
CDR3: CASSFKYQETQYF

D: .
size: many
J: TRBJ2-5
V: TRBV7-9
length: 15
DNA: TGTGCCAGCAGCTTAGCGCTGGGGACCCAAGAGACCCAGTACTTC
CDR3: CASSLALGTQETQYF

D: TRBD2
size: few
J: TRBJ2-1
V: TRBV28
length: 17
DNA: TGTGCCAGCAGTTTAACTAGCGGGAGGGGTCCCTACAATGAGCAGTTCTTC
CDR3: CASSLTSGRGPYNEQFF

D: .
size: many
J: TRBJ2-1
V: TRBV7-6
length: 16
DNA: TGTGCCAGCAGCTTGGGGGGGGGGACAGTAGCCAATGAGCAGTTCTTC
CDR3: CASSLGGGTVANEQFF

D: TRBD2
size: .
J: TRBJ2-2
V: TRBV27
length: 18
DNA: TGTGCCAGCAGTTTTATAACGGCGGGAGGCCTGAACACCGGGGAGCTGTTTTTT
CDR3: CASSFITAGGLNTGELFF

D: TRBD1
size: many
J: TRBJ1-2
V: TRBV24-1
length: 14
DNA: TGTGCCACCAGTGAGGACAGGGTCAAGTATGGCTACACCTTC
CDR3: CATSEDRVKYGYTF

D: .
size: .
J: TRBJ1-1
V: TRBV18
length: 13
DNA: TGTGCCAGCTCATTCGAGACAGCCATAGAAGCTTTCTTT
CDR3: CASSFETAIEAFF

D: TRBD2
size: many
J: TRBJ2-1
V: TRBV18
length: 15
DNA: TGTGCCAGCTCCCTGGCGGGAGCAGCCGACAATGAGCAGTTCTTC
CDR3: CASSLAGAADNEQFF

D: .
size: many
J: TRBJ1-5
V: TRBV2
length: 14
DNA: TGTGCCAGCAGTGATTACACTAGCAATCAGCCCCAGCATTTT
CDR3: CASSDYTSNQPQHF

D: TRBD1
size: few
J: TRBJ2-3
V: TRBV5-1
length: 15
DNA: TGCGCCAGCAGCCGGGGACAGGGCTCTTCAGATACGCAGTATTTT
CDR3: CASSRGQGSSDTQYF

D: TRBD2
size: many
J: TRBJ2-5
V: TRBV10-3
length: 15
DNA: TGTGCCGTTATAACGCGGGGGACCGGAGGAGTGACCCAGTACTTC
CDR3: CAVITRGTGGVTQYF

D: .
size: many
J: TRBJ1-1
V: TRBV28
length: 12
DNA: TGTGCCAGCAGGCGGGAGAACACTGAAGCTTTCTTT
CDR3: CASRRENTEAFF

D: .
size: .
J: TRBJ1-6
V: TRBV27
length: 17
DNA: TGTGCCAGCAGCAAATCCACCGGACACGGGTATAATTCACCCCTCCACTTT
CDR3: CASSKSTGHGYNSPLHF

D: TRBD2
size: .
J: TRBJ2-4
V: TRBV14
length: 14
DNA: TGTGCCGGCAGCTTGGGGGGGGACGTAAACATTCAGTACTTC
CDR3: CAGSLGGDVNIQYF

D: .
size: .
J: TRBJ1-2
V: TRBV28
length: 17
DNA: TGTGCCAGCAGTTTGGTCGGGGAACAGGGTACCCACTATGGCTACACCTTC
CDR3: CASSLVGEQGTHYGYTF

D: TRBD1
size: .
J: TRBJ2-5
V: TRBV29-1
length: 13
DNA: TGCAGCGTTTACGAGGGGGCAGGGGAGACCCAGTACTTC
CDR3: CSVYEGAGETQYF

D: .
size: few
J: TRBJ2-7
V: TRBV27
length: 14
DNA: TGTGCCAGCAGTTCAAAGGGGGGGGGGCACGAGCAGTACTTC
CDR3: CASSSKGGGHEQYF

D: .
size: many
J: TRBJ2-7
V: TRBV7-9
length: 13
DNA: TGTGCCACCTCAACAGGGCTGGGCTACGAGCAGTACTTC
CDR3: CATSTGLGYEQYF

D: TRBD2
size: .
J: TRBJ2-7
V: TRBV3-1
length: 13
DNA: TGTGCCAGCAGCAACCCGGGAGGCTACGAGCAGTACTTC
CDR3: CASSNPGGYEQYF

D: .
size: many
J: TRBJ1-1
V: TRBV18
length: 14
DNA: TGTGCCAGCTACCAAGGGCGATCCCTTTCCGAAGCTTTCTTT
CDR3: CASYQGRSLSEAFF

D: TRBD1
size: .
J: TRBJ1-5
V: TRBV28
length: 14
DNA: TGTGCCAGCAGGCCGGGGACAGGGGGTCAGCCCCAGCATTTT
CDR3: CASRPGTGGQPQHF

D: .
size: few
J: TRBJ1-1
V: TRBV5-1
length: 14
DNA: TGCGCCAGCAGCTTGGAGGACGGGAACACTGAAGCTTTCTTT
CDR3: CASSLEDGNTEAFF